This T cell receptor beta chain is drawn from a study of blood T cells in healthy people across ages. The overall study: Per two T cells, template switching captured roughly one barcoded beta molecule. Whole-study findings and limits: Naive T cell percentage and TCR beta diversity correlated strongly. Donors of long life had a larger count of naive CD4+ cells and greater diversity than aged donors.

Every donor gave roughly 9.2 milliliters of peripheral blood. The V gene's germline CDR1 is SGHRS and CDR2 YFSETQ. Trimming removed 3 bases from V and 4 bases from J, with 12 bases in between. The CDR3 contains 14 residues. Concerning this clonotype itself: Its antigen remains unidentified.

Then a second PCR, running roughly 6 to 12 cycles, was carried out with a sample-barcoded 5' primer and a J-beta primer mix. TCRdb analysed the 5' RACE reads with MiXCR anew, one entry per CDR3 protein. The sample comprises 790,000 or so distinct CDR3 sequences, more than 35% of which are singletons, and about a sixth rests with the top ten. This chain uses TRBV5-1 with TRBJ2-3; D gene unclear. The receptor comes from a man of 80 years or more in good health. The sequenced sample consisted of blood. CDR3 nucleotides: TGCGCCAGCAGCTCCCCTAGTAAATCAGATACGCAGTATTTT. As protein: CASSSPSKSDTQYF.